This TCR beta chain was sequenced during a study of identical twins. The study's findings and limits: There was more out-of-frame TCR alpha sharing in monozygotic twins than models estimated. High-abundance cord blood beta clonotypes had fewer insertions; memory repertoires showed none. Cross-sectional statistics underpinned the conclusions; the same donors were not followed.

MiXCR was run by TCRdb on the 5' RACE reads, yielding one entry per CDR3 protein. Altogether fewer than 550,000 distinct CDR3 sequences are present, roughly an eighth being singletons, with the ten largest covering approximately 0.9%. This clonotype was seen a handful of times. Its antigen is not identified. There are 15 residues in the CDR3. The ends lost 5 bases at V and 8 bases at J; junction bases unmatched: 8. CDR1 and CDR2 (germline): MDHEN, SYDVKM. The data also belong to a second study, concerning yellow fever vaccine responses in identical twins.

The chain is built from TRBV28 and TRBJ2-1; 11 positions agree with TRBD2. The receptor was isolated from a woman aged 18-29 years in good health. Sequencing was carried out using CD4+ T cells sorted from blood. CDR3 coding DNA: TGTGCCAGCAGTCCGACTAGCGGGGTTTTAGATGAGCAGTTCTTC. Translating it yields CASSPTSGVLDEQFF.